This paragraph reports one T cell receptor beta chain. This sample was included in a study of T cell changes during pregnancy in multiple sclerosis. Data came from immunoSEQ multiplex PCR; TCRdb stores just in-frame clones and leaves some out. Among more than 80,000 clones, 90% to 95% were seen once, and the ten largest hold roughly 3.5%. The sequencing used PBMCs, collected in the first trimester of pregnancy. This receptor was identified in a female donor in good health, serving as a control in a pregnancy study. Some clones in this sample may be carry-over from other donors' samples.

The CDR3 sequence: CAIRVAQAFNYEQYF. CDR3 DNA: TGTGCCATCAGGGTTGCGCAGGCATTCAACTACGAGCAGTACTTC. The gene calls are TRBV10-3 and TRBJ2-7; D is undetermined. From germline, CDR1 is ENHRY and CDR2 SYGVKD. The germline V and J ends were trimmed by 6 bases and 3 bases, with 18 bases remaining between them. This CDR3 has 15 amino acids.